Each of the 7 T cell receptor beta chains below was sequenced from the same sample in a study of blood T cell repertoires in COVID-19. The assay was immunoSEQ multiplex PCR, and TCRdb's table has in-frame clones only and misses some. The profile shows around 200,000 clones, about nine tenths of them singletons. The sequencing input was PBMCs or T cells enriched from blood (not recorded which). The receptors derive from a woman aged 45-59 years in a cohort exposed to, infected with or recovered from COVID-19 (not recorded which).

The J gene is TRBJ1-1, the V gene TRBV6-5, with a weak D call TRBD1 (6 bases). Trimming took off 0 bases at V and 6 bases at J, with 11 bases between the two ends. This CDR3 contains 14 residues. Germline-derived CDR1 and CDR2 are MNHEY and SVGAGI. The CDR3 sequence: CASSYSDSVSEAFF. The CDR3 nucleotides read TGTGCCAGCAGTTACTCGGACAGTGTATCTGAAGCTTTCTTT.

On this clone: Other DNA sequences in this specimen translate into the identical CDR3. This chain uses TRBV5-1 with TRBJ1-1; D not certain. Trimming took 2 bases from V and 0 from J, leaving 5 bases between them. The CDR3 sequence is 13 residues long. Germline CDR1 and CDR2: SGHRS and YFSETQ. The chain's CDR3 is CASSFELNTEAFF. The CDR3 DNA reads TGCGCCAGCAGCTTTGAGCTGAACACTGAAGCTTTCTTT. The entire variable domain, with the rest obtained from reference TRBV5-1 and TRBJ1-1, is as follows: KAGVTQTPRYLIKTRGQQVTLSCSPISGHRSVSWYQQTPGQGLQFLFEYFSETQRNKGNFPGRFSGRQFSNSRSEMNVSTLELGDSALYLCASSFELNTEAFFGQGTRLTVV.

The chain has TRBV6-6 and TRBJ2-7, with 7 bases fitting TRBD2. Looked up from germline, CDR1 is MNHNY and CDR2 is SVGAGI (reference sequence). The CDR3 is 13 residues long. V shed 8 bases and J 0 bases; nucleotides not matched to a gene: 4. Here the CDR3 reads CASRQRGSYEQYF. The CDR3 nucleotides read TGTGCCAGCCGCCAGCGGGGCTCCTACGAGCAGTACTTC.

This chain uses TRBV14 with TRBJ2-7; 7 nucleotides align to TRBD1. The CDR3 covers 14 residues. Unmatched junction bases numbered 9, after V lost 4 bases and J lost 6 bases. Germline V gives CDR1 SGHDN, CDR2 FVKESK. The DNA of the CDR3 is TGTGCCAGCAGCCTGATGAGGGGGCAGCTCGAGCAGTACTTC. It specifies CASSLMRGQLEQYF.

The chain couples TRBV15 to TRBJ1-6; tentative D call: TRBD1 (5 bases). Germline V gives CDR1 LNHNV, CDR2 YYDKDF (reference sequence). The CDR3 totals 16 residues. Trimming stripped 5 bases from V and 8 bases from J, with 19 bases between. The chain's CDR3 is CATSGGGLPRDSPLHF. The CDR3 bases are TGTGCCACCAGCGGTGGGGGACTTCCTCGTGATTCACCCCTCCACTTT.

V gene TRBV11-3 combines with J gene TRBJ2-5; maybe TRBD2 (6 bases). Germline V gene lookup returns CDR1 SGHNT and CDR2 YENEEA. V shed 3 bases and J shed 4 bases, with 15 bases lying between them. The CDR3 consists of 15 residues. The CDR3: CASSLSGRAGETQYF. CDR3 sequence (DNA): TGTGCCAGCAGCTTGAGCGGGCGTGCCGGAGAGACCCAGTACTTC.

The chain couples TRBV5-4 to TRBJ2-2; 8 bases fit TRBD1. Germline values: CDR1 SGHNT, CDR2 YYREEE (reference sequence). Losses at the gene ends were 1 base for V and 3 bases for J; bases not matched to a gene: 8. The length of the CDR3 is 17 residues. CDR3 residues: CASSLRDRGRYTGELFF. In DNA, the CDR3 is TGTGCCAGCAGCTTGCGCGACAGGGGTCGGTACACCGGGGAGCTGTTTTTT.